The 19 T cell receptor beta chains in this list originate from one sample, sequenced in a study of naive and memory T cell subsets. The SP2 primer and nested alpha and beta constant region primers amplified ligated cDNA in four rounds. TCRdb recomputed calls from the 5' RACE reads with MiXCR, one row per CDR3 protein. The sample has around 56,000 distinct CDR3 sequences; over 6% are singletons. A UMI-containing oligonucleotide was joined by 3' ligation to the TCR cDNA template. The receptors come from a female donor in good health.

The table lists this clonotype with a few counts. The chain joins TRBV11-2 to TRBJ2-2; D is perhaps TRBD2 (7 bases). The CDR3 is made up of 14 amino acids. V was shortened by 10 bases and J by 5 bases, with 17 bases between the two germline ends. Germline V CDR1 and CDR2: SGHAT, FQNNGV. CDR3 nucleotide sequence: TGTGCCACCCCCGCGGGGGCGGGGACCGGGGAGCTGTTTTTT. It specifies CATPAGAGTGELFF.

This clonotype was detected ten times or more. This chain links TRBV4-2 with TRBJ1-1; D remains unclear. The CDR3 totals 16 residues. V dropped 1 base and J dropped 2 bases, with 14 bases sitting between them. In germline, CDR1 is LGHNA, CDR2 YNFKEQ. The CDR3 is CASSQGPREPNTEAFF. CDR3 bases: TGTGCCAGCAGCCAAGGACCGAGGGAACCCAACACTGAAGCTTTCTTT.

The chain recombines TRBV9 with TRBJ1-1; no clear D. Deletions cut 3 bases from V and 1 base from J, with 13 bases between. The CDR3 is 15 residues long. In germline, CDR1 is SGDLS, CDR2 YYNGEE. As DNA, the CDR3 is TGTGCCAGCAGCGCCCAGCCGGACCCGAACACTGAAGCTTTCTTT. Its translation: CASSAQPDPNTEAFF.

This clonotype has a count of ten or more. The chain links TRBV29-1 to TRBJ1-2; 7 nucleotides line up with TRBD1. V gave up 5 bases and J gave up 5 bases; unmatched junction bases: 8. Germline V gives CDR1 SQVTM, CDR2 ANQGSEA. This CDR3 spans 13 amino acids. The CDR3 DNA reads TGCAGCGTTACAGGGGAAGATGGGTATGGCTACACCTTC. Its translation: CSVTGEDGYGYTF.

This clonotype was seen more than once but under ten times. The rearrangement uses TRBV4-2 and TRBJ1-1; tentatively, D is TRBD1 (5 bases). In germline, CDR1 is LGHNA, CDR2 YNFKEQ. The CDR3 runs to 14 residues. Trimming stripped 0 bases from V and 10 bases from J, with 15 bases between. CDR3 in amino acids: CASSQDLRGARAFF. In DNA, the CDR3 is TGTGCCAGCAGCCAAGATTTACGGGGCGCAAGAGCTTTCTTT.

This clonotype was counted at least ten times. J is TRBJ2-3 and V is TRBV20-1; TRBD2 matches 12 bases. CDR1 is DFQATT and CDR2 is SNEGSKA in the germline V gene (reference sequence). The ends lost 3 bases at V and 2 bases at J; junction bases unmatched: 9. There are 17 residues in the CDR3. The CDR3 region has the DNA TGCAGTGCTAGGGGGCTAGCGGGGGGGCTCAACACAGATACGCAGTATTTT. It specifies CSARGLAGGLNTDTQYF.

The chain combines TRBV5-6 with TRBJ2-5; unclear D gene. The CDR3 covers 11 residues. V lost 4 bases and J lost 4, with 5 bases in between. The germline V gene encodes CDR1 SGHDT and CDR2 YYEEEE. The DNA of the CDR3 is TGTGCCAGCAGCACACGAGAGACCCAGTACTTC. It yields the protein CASSTRETQYF.

There are many counts of this clonotype. J is TRBJ2-5 and V is TRBV18; 9 positions agree with TRBD2. The germline V gene encodes CDR1 KGHSH and CDR2 LQKENI. V shed 4 bases, J shed 5 bases, and the junction held 2 bases outside the gene matches. The CDR3 consists of 13 residues. CDR3 residues: CASSQGLAETQYF. CDR3 sequence (DNA): TGTGCCAGCTCACAAGGACTAGCGGAGACCCAGTACTTC.

This clonotype was seen repeatedly, ten times or more. The chain couples TRBV4-3 to TRBJ1-4, with a weak D call TRBD1 (6 bases). This CDR3 is built from 15 residues. Trimming took off 7 bases at V and 7 bases at J, with 19 bases between the two ends. In germline, CDR1 is LGHNA, CDR2 YSLEER. The CDR3 DNA sequence: TGCGCCAGCATCACAAAGACAGGTCTAAGTGAAAAACTGTTTTTT. It encodes CASITKTGLSEKLFF.

V usage is TRBV4-2 and J usage is TRBJ1-3; D is ambiguous. Per the germline V gene, CDR1 is LGHNA and CDR2 is YNFKEQ. The CDR3 runs to 17 residues. Between the trimmed V and J ends, which lost 4 bases and 2 bases, there was a span of 18 bases. The CDR3 DNA reads as TGTGCCAGCAGCCCGATACTAGGTAAAGGAACTGGAAACACCATATATTTT. This codes for CASSPILGKGTGNTIYF.

At least ten counts were recorded for this clonotype. The chain couples TRBV12-3 or TRBV12-4 to TRBJ2-7; D unclear. The ends were cut back, 5 bases at V and 7 bases at J, with 15 bases in the middle. This CDR3 has 13 residues. Written as DNA, the CDR3 is TGTGCCAGCAGTGTAGGATCCGTCGGGGAGCAGTACTTC. This encodes CASSVGSVGEQYF.

This clonotype was counted at least ten times. The chain has TRBV27 and TRBJ1-5, with D tentatively TRBD1 (5 bases). Trimming left V 5 bases short and J 5 bases short, with 22 bases between. The CDR3 totals 17 residues. Germline V gene data show CDR1 as MNHEY and CDR2 as SMNVEV (reference sequence). CDR3: CASSPLGLEGVHQPQHF. DNA for the CDR3: TGTGCCAGCAGTCCATTGGGGCTCGAGGGTGTCCATCAGCCCCAGCATTTT.

This clonotype was seen many times. This chain uses TRBV12-3 or TRBV12-4 with TRBJ1-1; 8 bases are a match to TRBD1. After removal of 6 bases from V and 1 base from J, the junction contained 4 bases not matched to a gene. There are 14 residues in the CDR3. In nucleotides, the CDR3 is TGTGCCAGCAGAGCCGGGACAGGGAACACTGAAGCTTTCTTT. Its protein product is CASRAGTGNTEAFF.

This clonotype has only a few counts. The rearrangement links TRBV29-1 to TRBJ1-1; unclear D gene. Germline V CDR1 and CDR2: SQVTM, ANQGSEA. The CDR3 is 11 amino acids. The germline V and J ends were trimmed by 7 bases and 7 bases, with 13 bases remaining between them. The CDR3 bases are TGCAGCGCCAAGACAAGCCGTGAAGCTTTCTTT. Encoded protein: CSAKTSREAFF.

The chain has TRBV4-2 and TRBJ1-1, with TRBD1 matching 9 bases. Trimming removed 1 base from V and 3 bases from J; junction bases left unmatched: 0. CDR3 length: 14 amino acids. The germline V gene has CDR1 LGHNA and CDR2 YNFKEQ. DNA of the CDR3: TGTGCCAGCAGCCAAGGGGACAGGGACACTGAAGCTTTCTTT. This gives the protein CASSQGDRDTEAFF.

The sample holds many counts of this clonotype. This chain uses TRBV24-1 with TRBJ1-2; TRBD1 matches at 7 bases. Losses at the gene ends were 5 bases for V and 8 bases for J; bases not matched to a gene: 4. Germline CDR1 is KGHDR and CDR2 is SFDVKD. This CDR3 spans 12 amino acids. CDR3 sequence: CATSAQGYGYTF. In DNA, the CDR3 is TGTGCCACCAGTGCACAGGGGTACGGCTACACCTTC.

This clonotype was detected ten times or more. This chain links TRBV18 with TRBJ1-4, with unresolved D. V was clipped by 3 bases and J by 3 bases, with 11 bases between them. This CDR3 contains 15 residues. Germline values: CDR1 KGHSH, CDR2 LQKENI. The CDR3 bases are TGTGCCAGCTCACCGAGTGGCCCTTCTAATGAAAAACTGTTTTTT. Its protein is CASSPSGPSNEKLFF. Supplemented by reference TRBV18 and TRBJ1-4, the full variable domain reads NAGVMQNPRHLVRRRGQEARLRCSPMKGHSHVYWYRQLPEEGLKFMVYLQKENIIDESGMPKERFSAEFPKEGPSILRIQQVVRGDSAAYFCASSPSGPSNEKLFFGSGTQLSVL.

This clonotype was counted only a few times. The rearrangement uses TRBV3-1 and TRBJ2-1; TRBD2 matches 16 bases. Germline V gene data show CDR1 as LGHDT and CDR2 as YNNKEL (reference sequence). The trim removed 4 bases at V and 1 base at J, leaving 4 bases unmatched. The CDR3 runs 18 residues. In DNA, the CDR3 is TGTGCCAGCAGCCGGGGACTAGCGGGGGGGGGATCCTACAATGAGCAGTTCTTC. As protein: CASSRGLAGGGSYNEQFF.

The sample holds many counts of this clonotype. The chain combines TRBV5-1 with TRBJ1-5; tentatively, D is TRBD1 (5 bases). V was cut by 0 bases and J by 6 bases, with 19 bases left in between. The length of the CDR3 is 17 residues. Germline CDR1 reads SGHRS; CDR2 reads YFSETQ. The CDR3 sequence is CASSLGFAGLRTQPQHF. Here the CDR3 DNA reads TGCGCCAGCAGCTTGGGATTCGCAGGGCTTCGTACTCAGCCCCAGCATTTT.